A single T cell receptor (beta chain) is shown here with its context. The record originates from a study of blood T cell repertoires in COVID-19. About the research overall: The United States, Italy and Spain were the sources of the acute and convalescent COVID-19 samples.

Trimming took off 0 bases at V and 5 bases at J, with 13 bases between the two ends. The CDR3 is made up of 15 amino acids. Looked up from germline, CDR1 is SGHDN and CDR2 is FVKESK. Authors' methods: Scientists estimated how many nucleated cells there were by amplifying reference gene primers. Clones were sequenced by immunoSEQ multiplex PCR, and TCRdb holds only the in-frame ones, with some missing. V, J and clone size derive from that table, while D and trimming were established from the DNA sequence. The sample carries 150,000 to 200,000 clones, approximately 86% recorded once. The chain joins TRBV14 to TRBJ1-1; D is ambiguous. The TCR sequence derives from a man in his fifties or sixties with active or convalescent COVID-19. Sequences were obtained from peripheral blood. This chain's CDR3 is CASSQDDIRITEAFF. DNA of the CDR3: TGTGCCAGCAGCCAAGATGACATCAGGATAACTGAAGCTTTCTTT.